This TCR beta chain was found in a study of cytomegalovirus exposure and HLA in healthy donors. Study-level findings and limits: As a later analysis showed, a missense DCLRE1C variant was linked to trimming of TCR beta V- and J-genes. It emerged from a later analysis that several of the most significant clusters appeared to be linked to common viral pathogens.

This clone was observed a handful of times. No antigen is known for it. The CDR3 contains 13 residues. CDR1 is WNHNN and CDR2 is SYGVQD in the germline V gene (reference sequence). The junction had 10 bases not matched to a gene; V was cut back by 9 bases and J by 6 bases. 60 Vbeta and 13 Jbeta primers were used in PCR. Assay used: immunoSEQ multiplex PCR; TCRdb lists only in-frame clones, some missing. The sample shows about 73,000 clones, roughly four fifths of them seen only once. The TCR originated in a man aged 70 or older in good health and CMV-seronegative. Material for sequencing was PBMCs. The gene calls are TRBV10-1 and TRBJ2-7; 8 bases fit TRBD2. The CDR3 DNA reads as TGCGCCAGTGCCGGGACTAGGGGCTCCGAGCAGTACTTC. Translation: CASAGTRGSEQYF.